This T cell receptor (beta chain) was found in a study of T-cell reconstitution after alpha-beta-depleted transplantation in children. General study findings and limits: Some patients' high day-60 TCRbeta diversity was attributed to recipient cells surviving conditioning.

CDR1 is LGHNA, CDR2 YSLEER, per germline. The CDR3 extends over 13 amino acids. V was pared by 2 bases and J by 4 bases, with 7 bases between. Turning to this clonotype: Its antigen is not known.

Unique molecular identifiers were built into the TCRbeta library. A single record per CDR3 protein comes from TCRdb applying MiXCR to the PCR reads. The sample holds 220,000 or so distinct CDR3 sequences, 6.5% to 10% seen once. The chain links TRBV4-3 to TRBJ2-3; D is possibly TRBD1 (5 bases). This material consisted of PBMCs, mostly from graft donor cells, taken 180 days after TCRalphabeta/CD19-depleted stem cell transplant. The TCR sequence derives from a male patient younger than 18 who had a stem cell transplant for acute lymphoblastic leukemia, so the T cells may come from the graft donor. The CDR3 sequence is CASSQRGPDTQYF. In DNA, the CDR3 is TGCGCCAGCAGCCAAAGGGGCCCAGATACGCAGTATTTT.